The next 10 T cell receptor beta chains were all read from a single sample in a study of response to subunit inactivated influenza vaccine (dated by TCRdb to about 2018). Preparation of the library involved RT-PCR. Sequencing was performed on an Illumina HiSeq 2500. The public sequencing data were trimmed at Q25 with fastp and processed into clonotypes with MiXCR by TCRdb, which kept only in-frame beta chains. One record per CDR3 amino acid sequence lists the most common genes and DNA. In all, the sample holds more than 400,000 distinct CDR3 sequences, and less than 7.5% of those were seen once. Approximately 14% of the sample belongs to the ten largest clones. The specimen was PBMCs from blood, collected less than 30 months after vaccination. These receptors were taken from a man aged 50 to 75 who received an inactivated influenza vaccine. Donor details come from another sample of the same person, matched by shared clones.

This clonotype was found a few times. This chain connects TRBV11-1 to TRBJ2-7; D may be TRBD1 or TRBD2 (5 bases each). Germline V gives CDR1 SGHAT, CDR2 FQDESV (reference sequence). V shed 0 bases and J shed 5 bases, with 23 bases lying between them. The CDR3 has 18 residues. In nucleotides, the CDR3 is TGTGCCAGCAGCTTAGCGGTGTGGGTAGGGACCGCAACCGACGAGCAGTACTTC. Translation gives CASSLAVWVGTATDEQYF.

This clonotype was recorded a few times. As DNA, the CDR3 is TGTGCCAGCAGCCTCGGACAGGGGGCTCTTATGAACACTGAAGCTTTCTTT. Its protein product is CASSLGQGALMNTEAFF. J is TRBJ1-1 and V is TRBV6-1; 11 bases line up with TRBD1. The germline V gene has CDR1 MNHNS and CDR2 SASEGT. Trimming at V came to 6 bases and at J to 0 bases, leaving 9 bases not matched to a gene. The CDR3 is made up of 17 amino acids.

This clonotype turned up a few times. This chain joins TRBV4-1 and TRBJ2-5, with D hard to call. Deletions cut 2 bases from V and 9 bases from J, with 16 bases between. Germline V gives CDR1 MGHRA, CDR2 YSYEKL. This CDR3 spans 14 amino acids. The CDR3 reads CASSQWSPPSAQYF. The CDR3, as DNA: TGCGCCAGCAGCCAATGGAGTCCCCCCAGTGCCCAGTACTTC.

CDR3 sequence: CASSYSGRAPGYTF. Written as DNA, the CDR3 is TGTGCCAGCAGTTACTCTGGCCGGGCCCCTGGCTACACCTTC. The V and J genes are TRBV6-5 and TRBJ1-2; D unclear. The CDR3 runs 14 residues. V lost 0 bases, J lost 7 bases, and 12 bases lay in between. The germline V gene encodes CDR1 MNHEY and CDR2 SVGAGI.

This clonotype was observed a handful of times. J is TRBJ2-7 and V is TRBV15; D is unclear. The CDR3 sequence is 12 residues long. The germline gives CDR1 LNHNV, CDR2 YYDKDF (reference sequence). V lost 0 bases, J lost 3 bases, and 3 bases lay in between. This chain's CDR3 is CATSRDYYEQYF. CDR3 DNA sequence: TGTGCCACCAGCAGAGATTACTACGAGCAGTACTTC.

This clonotype occurred many times. The genes are TRBV4-3 and TRBJ2-1; perhaps TRBD2 as D (5 bases). The germline V gene encodes CDR1 LGHNA and CDR2 YSLEER. Trimming pared 0 bases from V and 3 bases from J, leaving 9 bases between. The CDR3 loop spans 15 amino acids. The CDR3 region is CASSQDRGSYNEQFF. Here the CDR3 DNA reads TGCGCCAGCAGCCAAGATCGGGGAAGCTACAATGAGCAGTTCTTC.

This clonotype was counted a few times. This chain links TRBV29-1 with TRBJ1-2, with TRBD1 matching over 7 bases. In germline, CDR1 is SQVTM, CDR2 ANQGSEA. The V and J ends lost 4 bases and 8 bases, in that order; junction bases with no gene match: 7. The CDR3 runs to 12 residues. As DNA, the CDR3 is TGCAGCGTTGCGACAGGGATGGGAGGCTACACCTTC. It specifies CSVATGMGGYTF. Complete variable domain (other parts from reference TRBV29-1 and TRBJ1-2): SAVISQKPSRDICQRGTSLTIQCQVDSQVTMMFWYRQQPGQSLTLIATANQGSEATYESGFVIDKFPISRPNLTFSTLTVSNMSPEDSSIYLCSVATGMGGYTFGSGTRLTVV.

This clonotype was seen only a few times. The chain joins TRBV7-2 to TRBJ2-7, with TRBD1 matching 10 bases. The CDR3 runs to 15 residues. CDR1 is SGHTA and CDR2 is FQGNSA in the germline V gene. Germline trimming cut 5 bases from V and 3 bases from J; bases unmatched to any gene: 7. DNA of the CDR3: TGTGCCAGCAGCCCCCGGACAGGGGGAAACTACGAGCAGTACTTC. Its translation is CASSPRTGGNYEQYF.

This clonotype was observed a few times. The gene calls are TRBV20-1 and TRBJ2-7, with TRBD2 matching 8 bases. Germline V gives CDR1 DFQATT, CDR2 SNEGSKA (reference sequence). The length of the CDR3 is 13 residues. The J segment lost 2 bases and the V segment lost 3 bases, leaving 3 bases of the junction unmatched. The DNA for the CDR3 is TGCAGTGCTAGCGGGCGGGAGGCCTACGAGCAGTACTTC. It codes for CSASGREAYEQYF.

The table lists this clonotype with many counts. The rearrangement joins TRBV5-1 to TRBJ1-1, with 7 nucleotides matching TRBD1. V shed 1 base and J 0 bases; nucleotides not matched to a gene: 3. The CDR3 spans 15 residues. The germline V gene encodes CDR1 SGHRS and CDR2 YFSETQ. Written as DNA, the CDR3 is TGCGCCAGCAGCTTGACAGGGGTAATGAACACTGAAGCTTTCTTT. Translation: CASSLTGVMNTEAFF.